The next 29 T cell receptor beta chains were all read from a single sample in a study of T-cell reconstitution after alpha-beta-depleted transplantation in children. Unique molecular identifiers were built into the TCRbeta library. In TCRdb, the PCR reads were re-called with MiXCR into one record per CDR3 protein. The repertoire has approximately 250,000 distinct CDR3 sequences, 7.5% to 10% of them found once; the top ten carry 5% to 6%. The sequencing used PBMCs from the stem cell graft donor, collected from the stem cell graft. These receptors all come from a human donor who donated a stem cell graft to a child with SCID.

In its sample, this clonotype was seen many times. The chain is built from TRBV6-1 and TRBJ1-1, with no clear D. The CDR3 totals 14 residues. Trimming stripped 6 bases from V and 1 base from J, with 12 bases between. CDR1 and CDR2 (germline): MNHNS, SASEGT. The CDR3 region is CASSGPGGNTEAFF. The CDR3 bases are TGTGCCAGCAGCGGCCCTGGCGGGAACACTGAAGCTTTCTTT.

In this sample, this clonotype turned up many times. The rearrangement uses TRBV20-1 and TRBJ1-3; D uncertain. Germline V lookup: CDR1 DFQATT, CDR2 SNEGSKA (reference sequence). The CDR3 is made up of 14 amino acids. The germline V and J ends were trimmed by 6 bases and 4 bases, with 16 bases remaining between them. CDR3 bases: TGCAGTGCGACCACGGGTCGGTTGGGAAACACCATATATTTT. It is translated as CSATTGRLGNTIYF.

This clonotype was recorded many times. The chain recombines TRBV20-1 with TRBJ2-4; D may be TRBD2 (6 bases). Germline V lookup: CDR1 DFQATT, CDR2 SNEGSKA (reference sequence). With 6 bases removed from V and 0 bases from J, the gap between germline ends came to 9 bases. The CDR3 is 13 residues long. CDR3 amino acids: CSAAGLAKNIQYF. The CDR3 region has the DNA TGCAGTGCCGCGGGGCTAGCCAAAAACATTCAGTACTTC.

This clonotype was seen many times. The chain couples TRBV3-1 to TRBJ1-2; D gene unclear. The CDR3 extends over 15 amino acids. Germline V CDR1 and CDR2: LGHDT, YNNKEL (reference sequence). Trimming removed 2 bases from V and 0 bases from J, with 10 bases in between. The CDR3 sequence: CASSQLGFANYGYTF. Written as DNA, the CDR3 is TGTGCCAGCAGCCAACTCGGGTTTGCTAACTATGGCTACACCTTC.

This clonotype came up many times. The gene calls are TRBV5-8 and TRBJ2-3; D is uncertain. This CDR3 is 15 amino acids long. Trimming stripped 0 bases from V and 6 bases from J, with 14 bases between. The germline V gene has CDR1 SGHTS and CDR2 YDEGEE. The CDR3 nucleotides are TGTGCCAGCAGCTTGGAGGGCCCCGTCGCTGATACGCAGTATTTT. This gives the protein CASSLEGPVADTQYF.

This clonotype came up many times. The rearrangement joins TRBV6-5 to TRBJ2-3; TRBD2 is a possible D gene (6 bases). Germline CDR1 is MNHEY and CDR2 is SVGAGI. Trimming took 0 bases from V and 3 from J, leaving 10 bases between them. The CDR3 loop spans 15 amino acids. The CDR3 here is CASSYSRRETDTQYF. DNA for the CDR3: TGTGCCAGCAGTTACTCGAGACGGGAGACAGATACGCAGTATTTT.

The sample holds many counts of this clonotype. V is TRBV20-1 and J is TRBJ2-1; unclear D gene. The V end lost 0 bases, the J end lost 0 bases, and 9 bases lay between the germline ends. The CDR3 extends over 15 amino acids. In germline, CDR1 is DFQATT, CDR2 SNEGSKA (reference sequence). CDR3 region: CSARDPSSSYNEQFF. DNA of the CDR3: TGCAGTGCTAGAGATCCGAGCAGCTCCTACAATGAGCAGTTCTTC.

This clonotype was recorded at least ten times. The V gene is TRBV10-3, the J gene TRBJ2-7; 7 nucleotides line up with TRBD1. The length of the CDR3 is 12 residues. The germline gives CDR1 ENHRY, CDR2 SYGVKD. V was clipped by 8 bases and J by 3 bases; unmatched bases: 4. CDR3 coding DNA: TGTGCCATCGGAACAGGGGACTACGAGCAGTACTTC. This sequence encodes CAIGTGDYEQYF.

Details on this clonotype: A read error may be the cause here, since a much bigger clone is one base away. The CDR3 protein is CASSPQTASHIEAFF. Written as DNA, the CDR3 is TGCGCCAGCAGCCCCCAGACAGCCTCGCACATTGAAGCTTTCTTT. The chain links TRBV5-1 to TRBJ1-1; D might be TRBD1 (5 bases). V gave up 4 bases and J gave up 7 bases, with 20 bases separating them. CDR1 and CDR2 from the germline V gene are SGHRS and YFSETQ. The CDR3 consists of 15 residues.

This clonotype showed up many times. This chain joins TRBV5-1 and TRBJ1-3; no clear D gene. The CDR3 is 14 residues long. Deletions cut 0 bases from V and 4 bases from J, with 8 bases between. CDR1 SGHRS and CDR2 YFSETQ come from the germline V gene. The CDR3, as DNA: TGCGCCAGCAGCTTGGATTTTGAAGGAAACACCATATATTTT. Its protein is CASSLDFEGNTIYF.

This clonotype was observed a handful of times. This chain connects TRBV5-1 to TRBJ1-5; D remains unclear. V was clipped by 3 bases and J by 7 bases, with 14 bases between them. This CDR3 has 14 residues. CDR1 is SGHRS, CDR2 YFSETQ, per germline. The CDR3 DNA reads TGCGCCAGCAGCTATACCGGACCAGGCCAGCCCCAGCATTTT. As protein: CASSYTGPGQPQHF.

This clonotype has a count of ten or more. The genes are TRBV4-1 and TRBJ1-4; 7 bases map to TRBD1. Germline loops: CDR1 MGHRA, CDR2 YSYEKL. V lost 3 bases and J lost 8; bases outside the gene matches: 9. The CDR3 runs to 15 residues. DNA for the CDR3: TGCGCCAGCAGCCAGGCCACAGGGGTGGGCGAAAAACTGTTTTTT. This gives the protein CASSQATGVGEKLFF.

This clonotype was recorded at least ten times. The genes are TRBV10-3 and TRBJ2-2; TRBD1 matches 7 bases. The CDR3 length is 14 residues. After removal of 10 bases from V and 0 bases from J, the junction contained 5 bases not matched to a gene. Germline V gives CDR1 ENHRY, CDR2 SYGVKD. CDR3 DNA: TGTGCCAGCCGGACAGGCGCGAACACCGGGGAGCTGTTTTTT. This sequence encodes CASRTGANTGELFF.

This clonotype occurred many times. This chain links TRBV6-5 with TRBJ1-2; 8 nucleotides agree with TRBD1. The V and J ends lost 2 bases and 3 bases, in that order; junction bases with no gene match: 8. CDR1 is MNHEY, CDR2 SVGAGI, per germline. The CDR3 is 16 amino acids. The CDR3 is CASSYRRTGTHYGYTF. CDR3 coding DNA: TGTGCCAGCAGTTACCGTAGGACAGGGACTCACTATGGCTACACCTTC.

This clonotype appeared a few times. The V gene is TRBV30, the J gene TRBJ1-2; 7 bases line up with TRBD1. The CDR3 is 12 residues long. J gave up 8 bases and V 0 bases, and 3 bases lay outside the gene matches. Per germline, CDR1 GTSNPN and CDR2 SVGIG (reference sequence). The CDR3 loop reads CAWSVTGYGYTF. The CDR3 nucleotides read TGTGCCTGGAGTGTGACAGGGTACGGCTACACCTTC.

This clonotype was recorded a few times. A clone one base away is much larger, so this may be a read error. The chain links TRBV6-2 or TRBV6-3 to TRBJ1-5, with 10 bases matching TRBD1. With V trimmed by 6 bases and J by 6 bases, 2 bases remained unmatched. The CDR3 consists of 13 residues. CDR1 and CDR2 from the germline V gene are MNHEY and SVGEGT. CDR3 bases: TGTGCCAGCAGGGGGACAGGGGCTCAGCCCCAGCATTTT. It yields the protein CASRGTGAQPQHF.

This clonotype was counted ten times or more. The chain carries TRBV7-2 and TRBJ2-3, with 10 bases lining up with TRBD2. CDR1 and CDR2 from the germline V gene are SGHTA and FQGNSA. The CDR3 has 17 residues. The V gene end was trimmed by 0 bases and the J gene end by 3 bases; junction bases not matched to a gene: 6. The CDR3 loop is CASSLAGLAGVTDTQYF. The CDR3 nucleotides are TGTGCCAGCAGCTTAGCTGGCCTAGCGGGGGTTACAGATACGCAGTATTTT. The full variable domain, with the rest looked up from reference TRBV7-2 and TRBJ2-3, is GAGVSQSPSNKVTEKGKDVELRCDPISGHTALYWYRQSLGQGLEFLIYFQGNSAPDKSGLPSDRFSAERTGGSVSTLTIQRTQQEDSAVYLCASSLAGLAGVTDTQYFGPGTRLTVL.

There are many counts of this clonotype. The chain uses TRBV7-2 and TRBJ1-2; D uncertain. The CDR3 covers 14 residues. Between the trimmed V and J ends, which lost 3 bases and 1 base, there was a span of 9 bases. Germline V gene sequence: CDR1 SGHTA, CDR2 FQGNSA. This CDR3 reads CASSFTTLNYGYTF. In DNA, the CDR3 is TGTGCCAGCAGCTTTACCACCCTTAACTATGGCTACACCTTC.

Many counts were recorded for this clonotype. The chain uses TRBV21-1 and TRBJ1-6; the D call in the table, TRBD1, was not verified against the DNA. TRBV21-1 represents a pseudogene. This CDR3 contains 16 residues. CDR3 in amino acids: CASSKGHSSYNSPLHF. CDR3 sequence (DNA): TGTGCCAGCAGCAAGGGGCACAGCTCCTATAATTCACCCCTCCACTTT.

Concerning this clonotype: This may be a read error, as it is one base from a much larger clone. The J gene is TRBJ2-1, the V gene TRBV19, with 8 bases lining up with TRBD2. The V gene's germline CDR1 is LNHDA and CDR2 SQIVND (reference sequence). CDR3 length equals 16 residues. The CDR3: CASTQGGRGAYNKQFF. As DNA, the CDR3 is TGTGCCAGTACCCAAGGAGGGCGGGGGGCTTACAATAAGCAGTTCTTC. Combining the CDR3 with reference TRBV19 and TRBJ2-1 gives the whole variable domain DGGITQSPKYLFRKEGQNVTLSCEQNLNHDAMYWYRQDPGQGLRLIYYSQIVNDFQKGDIAEGYSVSREKKESFPLTVTSAQKNPTAFYLCASTQGGRGAYNKQFFGPGTRLTVL.

This clonotype has a count of ten or more. The chain couples TRBV20-1 to TRBJ1-2; unclear D gene. The CDR3 is 13 amino acids. Germline CDR1 DFQATT, CDR2 SNEGSKA (reference sequence). Trimming cost V 5 bases and J 2 bases, with 12 bases left between them. CDR3 in DNA: TGCAGTGCTGAGATGGGGAGGAACTATGGCTACACCTTC. Encoded protein: CSAEMGRNYGYTF.

This clonotype has a count of ten or more. The rearrangement uses TRBV20-1 and TRBJ2-2; the match to TRBD2 covers 13 bases. The CDR3 runs to 15 residues. V lost 5 bases and J lost 8; bases outside the gene matches: 8. Germline V gene data show CDR1 as DFQATT and CDR2 as SNEGSKA (reference sequence). The CDR3 loop reads CSASTSGGRTGELFF. The DNA for the CDR3 is TGCAGTGCTTCGACTAGCGGGGGGCGTACGGGGGAGCTGTTTTTT.

The sample holds a few counts of this clonotype. The V call is TRBV19, the J call TRBJ1-5; tentative D call: TRBD1 (6 bases). Germline CDR1 LNHDA, CDR2 SQIVND (reference sequence). V dropped 7 bases and J dropped 8 bases, with 21 bases sitting between them. This CDR3 comprises 15 residues. In DNA form, the CDR3 reads TGTGCCAGTACTCTAAAGGGGGGCGGTTCGGAGCCCCAGCATTTT. It codes for CASTLKGGGSEPQHF.

This clonotype came up many times. It is unclear where the CDR3 begins or ends on the DNA, so no DNA is shown, and the CDR3 is as TCRdb lists it. J is TRBJ2-3 and V is TRBV27; the tabulated D call, TRBD1, remains unverified against the DNA. Per germline, CDR1 MNHEY and CDR2 SMNVEV (reference sequence). 15 amino acids form the CDR3, both terminal residues included. The CDR3 is CASSTSTGFPDTQYF.

This clonotype came up many times. The V gene is TRBV6-1, the J gene TRBJ1-5; D might be TRBD1 (5 bases). The V gene lost 5 bases and the J gene lost 6 bases, with 14 bases spanning the gap. The CDR3 is made up of 14 amino acids. Germline lookup yields CDR1 MNHNS and CDR2 SASEGT. The CDR3 is CASSIDGGVQPQHF. The CDR3 coding sequence is TGTGCCAGCAGTATAGACGGGGGGGTTCAGCCCCAGCATTTT.

This clonotype was seen a few times. The chain is built from TRBV5-1 and TRBJ2-1; D is undetermined. From germline, CDR1 is SGHRS and CDR2 YFSETQ. V lost 0 bases and J lost 9, with 16 bases in between. This CDR3 has 15 residues. Written as DNA, the CDR3 is TGCGCCAGCAGCTTGGGCCCAGGTTTGGAGCGTGAGCAGTTCTTC. This codes for CASSLGPGLEREQFF.

The sample holds many counts of this clonotype. V gene TRBV11-2 combines with J gene TRBJ2-1; 7 nucleotides agree with TRBD2. V gave up 5 bases and J gave up 7 bases; unmatched junction bases: 17. Germline values: CDR1 SGHAT, CDR2 FQNNGV. This CDR3 is 17 amino acids long. The CDR3 here is CASSPPMRISGVNEQFF. DNA of the CDR3: TGTGCCAGCAGCCCCCCAATGCGAATAAGCGGGGTGAATGAGCAGTTCTTC.

This clonotype was seen at least ten times. The chain is built from TRBV18 and TRBJ1-1; 7 positions agree with TRBD1. There are 15 residues in the CDR3. The V and J ends lost 3 bases and 1 base, in that order; junction bases with no gene match: 5. Per germline, CDR1 KGHSH and CDR2 LQKENI. CDR3 DNA sequence: TGTGCCAGCTCACCGATCGGGACAGAGAACACTGAAGCTTTCTTT. Amino acid sequence: CASSPIGTENTEAFF.

This clonotype was observed at least ten times. V is TRBV5-1 and J is TRBJ1-2; D may be TRBD1 (5 bases). The germline CDR1 and CDR2 sequences are SGHRS and YFSETQ. Trimming stripped 0 bases from V and 4 bases from J, with 10 bases between. This CDR3 is 14 amino acids long. The CDR3 DNA follows: TGCGCCAGCAGCTTGGCCAGGGACCTCTATGGCTACACCTTC. Translation: CASSLARDLYGYTF.